What follows describes a single T cell receptor beta chain. This sample was included in a study of control samples from healthy donors and cancer patients. Clones were read by immunoSEQ multiplex PCR, and TCRdb kept only the in-frame ones, dropping some. The table records 150,000 to 200,000 clones, roughly 91% of them present only once. The CDR3 length is 12 residues. The trim removed 6 bases at V and 6 bases at J, leaving 2 bases unmatched. Looked up from germline, CDR1 is MGHDK and CDR2 is SYGVNS. The sequenced material came from blood. The chain carries TRBV25-1 and TRBJ1-5; TRBD1 aligns across 7 bases. This sequence originates from a woman aged 25 to 39 in good health. CDR3 sequence (DNA): TGTGCCAGCAGACAGGGGACTCAGCCCCAGCATTTT. This sequence encodes CASRQGTQPQHF.